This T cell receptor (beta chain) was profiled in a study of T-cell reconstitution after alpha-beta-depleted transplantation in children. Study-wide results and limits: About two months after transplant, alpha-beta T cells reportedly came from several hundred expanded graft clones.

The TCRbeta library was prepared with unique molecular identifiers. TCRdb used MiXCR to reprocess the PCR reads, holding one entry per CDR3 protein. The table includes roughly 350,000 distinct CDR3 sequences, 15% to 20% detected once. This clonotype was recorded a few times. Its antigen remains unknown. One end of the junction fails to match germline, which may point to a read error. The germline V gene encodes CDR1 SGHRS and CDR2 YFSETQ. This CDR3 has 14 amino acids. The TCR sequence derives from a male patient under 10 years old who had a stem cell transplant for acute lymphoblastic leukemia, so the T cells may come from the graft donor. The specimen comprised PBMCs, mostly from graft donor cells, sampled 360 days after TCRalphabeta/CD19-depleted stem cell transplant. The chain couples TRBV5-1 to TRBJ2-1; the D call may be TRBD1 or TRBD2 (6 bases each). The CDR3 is CASSLDPGDKEQFF. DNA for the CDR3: TGCGCCAGCAGCTTGGACCCGGGGGACAAGGAGCAGTTCTTC.